One and the same sample provided the 9 T cell receptor beta chains below, sequenced in a study of T cell changes during pregnancy in multiple sclerosis. Libraries were prepared by immunoSEQ multiplex PCR; TCRdb keeps only in-frame clonotypes and omits some of them. The sample yields about 100,000 clones, approximately 90% seen once. This material consisted of peripheral blood, taken after pregnancy. These receptors were obtained from a female donor with multiple sclerosis, enrolled in a pregnancy study.

J is TRBJ2-7 and V is TRBV29-1, with 8 positions matching TRBD1. This CDR3 spans 12 amino acids. V shed 6 bases and J 2 bases; nucleotides not matched to a gene: 3. Germline V gene sequence: CDR1 SQVTM, CDR2 ANQGSEA. The CDR3 here is CSVQQGAYEQYF. The CDR3 nucleotides are TGCAGCGTCCAACAGGGGGCCTACGAGCAGTACTTC.

This clone was recorded once. V and J are TRBV10-3 and TRBJ1-2, with unresolved D. CDR1 is ENHRY, CDR2 SYGVKD, per germline. Trimming cost V 0 bases and J 2 bases, with 22 bases left between them. This CDR3 spans 19 amino acids. The CDR3 is CAISESSFSLGRPNYGYTF. CDR3 sequence (DNA): TGTGCCATCAGTGAGTCGAGTTTCTCATTAGGGAGACCAAACTATGGCTACACCTTC.

This rearrangement joins TRBV7-9 to TRBJ2-7; 8 bases agree with TRBD1. The junction had 10 bases not matched to a gene; V was cut back by 0 bases and J by 0 bases. The V gene's germline CDR1 is SEHNR and CDR2 FQNEAQ (reference sequence). The CDR3 contains 18 residues. This chain's CDR3 is CASSLAEGWDRSSYEQYF. In DNA form, the CDR3 reads TGTGCCAGCAGCTTAGCCGAGGGGTGGGACAGGAGCTCCTACGAGCAGTACTTC.

The chain couples TRBV18 to TRBJ2-2; 13 bases map to TRBD2. The CDR3 covers 16 residues. V gave up 2 bases and J gave up 7 bases; unmatched junction bases: 4. Germline assignment: CDR1 KGHSH and CDR2 LQKENI. The CDR3 DNA reads as TGTGCCAGCTCACCAGGACTAGCGGGAGCTGGCGGGGAGCTGTTTTTT. Protein: CASSPGLAGAGGELFF.

The chain carries TRBV7-9 and TRBJ1-4, with TRBD1 matching 11 bases. Germline loops: CDR1 SEHNR, CDR2 FQNEAQ (reference sequence). This CDR3 region has 16 residues. Losses at the gene ends were 5 bases for V and 3 bases for J; bases not matched to a gene: 5. The CDR3 DNA follows: TGTGCCAGCAGCCCCGGGACAGGGGGATCTAATGAAAAACTGTTTTTT. Its protein product is CASSPGTGGSNEKLFF.

The chain joins TRBV6-5 to TRBJ2-3; the D gene is possibly TRBD2 (7 bases). The CDR3 sequence is 16 residues long. Germline CDR1 is MNHEY and CDR2 is SVGAGI. V was trimmed by 4 bases and J by 1 base, leaving 15 bases between them. CDR3 bases: TGTGCCAGCAGTTCCCCGGGGGGCGGAGGCACAGATACGCAGTATTTT. Encoded protein: CASSSPGGGGTDTQYF.

The genes are TRBV19 and TRBJ1-1, with TRBD1 identical over 9 bases. Trimming took 3 bases from V and 11 from J; bases not matched to a gene: 7. Per germline, CDR1 LNHDA and CDR2 SQIVND (reference sequence). The CDR3 has 13 residues. CDR3 region: CASSMNRGLGAFF. Here the CDR3 DNA reads TGTGCCAGTAGTATGAACAGGGGGCTTGGTGCTTTCTTT.

The chain uses TRBV5-1 and TRBJ2-1, with D uncertain. Trimming pared 4 bases from V and 8 bases from J, leaving 10 bases between. The CDR3 loop spans 12 amino acids. Germline V CDR1 and CDR2: SGHRS, YFSETQ. The CDR3 loop reads CASSLAFDEQFF. The CDR3 nucleotides are TGCGCCAGCAGCCTGGCTTTTGATGAGCAGTTCTTC.

The chain links TRBV30 to TRBJ1-2, with TRBD1 identical over 7 bases. The CDR3 contains 10 residues. V lost 5 bases and J lost 9; bases outside the gene matches: 3. Germline-derived CDR1 and CDR2 are GTSNPN and SVGIG (reference sequence). As DNA, the CDR3 is TGTGCCTGGCGACAGGGCAGCTACACCTTC. Its translation is CAWRQGSYTF.